One and the same sample provided the 25 T cell receptor beta chains below, sequenced in a study of monozygotic twins with inflammatory bowel disease. TCRdb reprocessed the 5' RACE reads, with one entry per CDR3 protein and no DNA. In all, the sample yields about 330,000 distinct CDR3 sequences. Sequenced input: blood. These receptors were obtained from a human donor with ulcerative colitis or Crohn's disease, or a healthy co-twin of an affected twin (not recorded which).

V usage is TRBV20-1 and J usage is TRBJ2-1; with no DNA, the TCRdb D assignment of TRBD1 cannot be verified. The CDR3 totals 17 residues. From germline, CDR1 is DFQATT and CDR2 SNEGSKA (reference sequence). The CDR3 sequence: CSARLASAHSPGNEQFF.

The gene calls are TRBV9 and TRBJ2-1; TCRdb's D gene call, TRBD1, goes unchecked for lack of DNA. Germline V gene sequence: CDR1 SGDLS, CDR2 YYNGEE. The CDR3 loop spans 14 amino acids. The CDR3 spells CASSVGSGVNEQFF. Using reference TRBV9 and TRBJ2-1 for the parts outside the CDR3, the full variable domain is DSGVTQTPKHLITATGQRVTLRCSPRSGDLSVYWYQQSLDQGLQFLIQYYNGEERAKGNILERFSAQQFPDLHSELNLSSLELGDSALYFCASSVGSGVNEQFFGPGTRLTVL.

The chain recombines TRBV20-1 with TRBJ1-1; TCRdb selects TRBD1, and the lack of DNA leaves this call unchecked. Germline V gene data show CDR1 as DFQATT and CDR2 as SNEGSKA (reference sequence). The length of the CDR3 is 12 residues. CDR3 region: CSSGGLNTEAFF.

V gene TRBV7-9 combines with J gene TRBJ1-1; no DNA is available, so the TRBD1 call from TCRdb remains unchecked. The CDR3 runs to 14 residues. In germline, CDR1 is SEHNR, CDR2 FQNEAQ (reference sequence). CDR3 loop: CASTTDRGGTEAFF.

V is TRBV18 and J is TRBJ2-1; without DNA, the TCRdb call of TRBD2 cannot be checked. The germline CDR1 and CDR2 sequences are KGHSH and LQKENI. This CDR3 is 14 amino acids long. CDR3 sequence: CASSPQREHPEQFF.

The rearrangement links TRBV18 to TRBJ1-1; TCRdb lists TRBD1, though no DNA is available to test this call. The V gene's germline CDR1 is KGHSH and CDR2 LQKENI. This CDR3 is built from 14 residues. The CDR3 region is CASSPIRADTEAFF.

The genes are TRBV28 and TRBJ2-1; TCRdb returns TRBD1, unconfirmable since there is no DNA. This CDR3 comprises 14 residues. CDR1 is MDHEN, CDR2 SYDVKM, per germline. CDR3 residues: CASRGQGGSDEQFF.

The CDR3 sequence is CASSHVQGVLLSYEQYF. This chain connects TRBV3-1 to TRBJ2-7; the TRBD1 assignment by TCRdb is unverifiable without DNA. The germline CDR1 and CDR2 sequences are LGHDT and YNNKEL (reference sequence). The CDR3 spans 17 residues.

The rearrangement uses TRBV23-1 and TRBJ2-7; TCRdb picks TRBD1, but there is no DNA to check that call. TRBV23-1 is annotated as an ORF whose role is uncertain. This CDR3 comprises 16 residues. This CDR3 is CASSQYQGTYSYEQYF.

The chain is built from TRBV27 and TRBJ2-1; checking the TCRdb D call of TRBD2 is not possible without DNA. The CDR3 spans 17 residues. CDR1 MNHEY and CDR2 SMNVEV come from the germline V gene (reference sequence). CDR3 sequence: CASRRTGGTGGANEQFF.

J is TRBJ2-1 and V is TRBV3-1; as DNA is missing, the TRBD1 call by TCRdb cannot be tested. Germline CDR1 reads LGHDT; CDR2 reads YNNKEL (reference sequence). There are 14 residues in the CDR3. Here the CDR3 reads CASSLRGPSWEQFF.

The genes are TRBV28 and TRBJ2-7; absent DNA, TCRdb's TRBD2 call cannot be checked. The CDR3 contains 16 residues. Germline V gene lookup returns CDR1 MDHEN and CDR2 SYDVKM. The CDR3 is CASSDSGGQGSTGQYF.

This chain connects TRBV12-3 or TRBV12-4 to TRBJ2-7; the D gene TCRdb calls, TRBD2, cannot be checked with no DNA. This CDR3 region has 14 residues. The CDR3 sequence is CASRETSGSYEQYF.

This sequence joins TRBV15 and TRBJ1-5; TCRdb indicates TRBD1, and absent DNA this call remains unverified. Germline CDR1 LNHNV, CDR2 YYDKDF (reference sequence). The CDR3 runs to 14 residues. CDR3 sequence: CATSRGSGPQPQHF.

The chain is built from TRBV29-1 and TRBJ2-3; TCRdb names TRBD2, which stays unverified in the absence of DNA. The CDR3 consists of 14 residues. Looked up from germline, CDR1 is SQVTM and CDR2 is ANQGSEA. The CDR3 loop reads CSVEALKRVNTQYF.

CDR3 loop: CASSSGQADTQYF. J is TRBJ2-3 and V is TRBV7-2; absent DNA, TCRdb's TRBD1 call cannot be checked. This CDR3 has 13 residues. Looked up from germline, CDR1 is SGHTA and CDR2 is FQGNSA.

J is TRBJ1-2 and V is TRBV5-1. Germline V gene sequence: CDR1 SGHRS, CDR2 YFSETQ. The CDR3 length is 15 residues. Here the CDR3 reads CASSLDRRPNYGYTF.

The genes are TRBV5-1 and TRBJ2-5; TCRdb selects TRBD2, and the lack of DNA leaves this call unchecked. This CDR3 spans 15 amino acids. Germline CDR1 and CDR2: SGHRS and YFSETQ. CDR3 in amino acids: CASSPGAGPQETQYF.

The chain employs TRBV20-1 and TRBJ2-2; TCRdb names TRBD2, which stays unverified in the absence of DNA. The CDR3 covers 14 residues. The germline V gene has CDR1 DFQATT and CDR2 SNEGSKA (reference sequence). The CDR3 protein is CSASTAGVPGELFF.

The chain couples TRBV27 to TRBJ1-6; with no DNA, the TCRdb D assignment of TRBD1 cannot be verified. The CDR3 runs 15 residues. Germline values: CDR1 MNHEY, CDR2 SMNVEV (reference sequence). The CDR3 loop is CASSGPLGRGSPLHF.

This rearrangement joins TRBV10-3 to TRBJ2-1; TCRdb lists TRBD2, though no DNA is available to test this call. From germline, CDR1 is ENHRY and CDR2 SYGVKD. CDR3 length equals 15 residues. The CDR3 region is CAISDGGGASNEQFF.

The rearrangement joins TRBV12-3 or TRBV12-4 to TRBJ1-2; TCRdb proposes TRBD1, but this gene call is untestable without DNA. This CDR3 is 16 amino acids long. The CDR3 sequence is CASSLMLATGRYGYTF.

The CDR3 is CASSAGLLASEQYF. The chain joins TRBV28 to TRBJ2-7; TCRdb returns TRBD2, unconfirmable since there is no DNA. The CDR3 runs 14 residues. Germline lookup yields CDR1 MDHEN and CDR2 SYDVKM.

This rearrangement joins TRBV5-4 to TRBJ2-1; the D call from TCRdb, TRBD2, cannot be confirmed without DNA. In germline, CDR1 is SGHNT, CDR2 YYREEE (reference sequence). This CDR3 is built from 17 residues. The CDR3 spells CASSLLLRLVDPGEQFF.

J is TRBJ2-3 and V is TRBV29-1. The CDR3 covers 12 residues. Germline V lookup: CDR1 SQVTM, CDR2 ANQGSEA. CDR3 sequence: CSVDNGPYTQYF.